This is a list of T cell receptor beta chains from one sample in a study of shared clonotypes between healthy human individuals. Using immunoSEQ multiplex PCR, the repertoire was profiled, and TCRdb retains in-frame clones only, with some absent. The data show approximately 620,000 clones, approximately 97% seen once. The sample was naive CD4+ T cells sorted from blood. Every receptor here comes from a woman in her 30s in good health. Both conserved end residues are part of each CDR3. D genes are given only for firm matches. Part of the rows lack a size; the others show once, few, many or a class for expanded clones.

-	TRBD2	TRBV7-3	TRBJ2-5	TGTGCCAGCAGCTTCGGGACTAGCGGGGGTGAGACCCAGTACTTC	CASSFGTSGGETQYF
once	-	TRBV11-1	TRBJ2-2	TGTGCCAGCAGCTTAGTAGGGGCGGGGAACACCGGGGAGCTGTTTTTT	CASSLVGAGNTGELFF
few	-	TRBV11-2	TRBJ1-1	TGTGCCAGCAGCTTTCAGGGGAACACTGAAGCTTTCTTT	CASSFQGNTEAFF
-	TRBD1	TRBV28	TRBJ1-5	TGTGCCAGCAGGTTACAGGGGGAGGATCAGCCCCAGCATTTT	CASRLQGEDQPQHF
-	-	TRBV5-1	TRBJ1-1	TGCGCCAGCAGCTTGGTTGCGGGTATGAACACTGAAGCTTTCTTT	CASSLVAGMNTEAFF
once	-	TRBV2	TRBJ1-2	TGTGCCAGCAATGACCCGATTCCCGGACAGAAAAAAAACTATGGCTACACCTTC	CASNDPIPGQKKNYGYTF
-	-	TRBV6-1	TRBJ1-1	TGTGCCAGCAGAGCAGACAGCACGCGTGAAGCTTTCTTT	CASRADSTREAFF
-	TRBD2	TRBV5-1	TRBJ2-5	TGCGCCAGCAGTGGTCCCCCCTGGACTAGCGGGATTTTAGGAGAGACCCAGTACTTC	CASSGPPWTSGILGETQYF
-	TRBD1	TRBV5-1	TRBJ1-4	TGCGCCAGCACCCCCCTCGGGGACAGGGATGAAAAACTGTTTTTT	CASTPLGDRDEKLFF
once	-	TRBV5-1	TRBJ2-7	TGCGCCAGCAGCTCGCCGCCCAGACTCTACGAGCAGTACTTC	CASSSPPRLYEQYF
-	-	TRBV5-1	TRBJ2-7	TGCGCCAGCAGCTTGGCCCTCACGGGGCTAACCTACGAGCAGTACTTC	CASSLALTGLTYEQYF
-	TRBD2	TRBV14	TRBJ2-3	TGTGCCAGCAGCCAAGAAGCGGGAGGGCCGTCGGATACGCAGTATTTT	CASSQEAGGPSDTQYF
-	-	TRBV19	TRBJ1-3	TGTGCCAGTAGTCTCCACACTGTCTCTGGAAACACCATATATTTT	CASSLHTVSGNTIYF
-	-	TRBV7-8	TRBJ1-4	TGTGCCAGCAGCTTAGAGAGGCGGGGGACGGAAAAACTGTTTTTT	CASSLERRGTEKLFF
once	TRBD1	TRBV2	TRBJ1-5	TGTGCCAGCAGTGACCGGGACAGAAATCAGCCCCAGCATTTT	CASSDRDRNQPQHF
once	-	TRBV10-1	TRBJ2-6	TGCGCCAGCAGCGCCGGGACCGCCTCTGGGGCCAACGTCCTGACTTTC	CASSAGTASGANVLTF
-	TRBD2	TRBV27	TRBJ2-2	TGTGCCAGCAGAGGACACGGGACTAGCGGGAGTCGGGCCGGGGAGCTGTTTTTT	CASRGHGTSGSRAGELFF
once	-	TRBV18	TRBJ2-4	TGTGCCAGCTCACCACCGCACAGCTTAAACATTCAGTACTTC	CASSPPHSLNIQYF
-	-	TRBV18	TRBJ1-5	TGTGCCAGCTCACCACTCGGGAACAGCAATCAGCCCCAGCATTTT	CASSPLGNSNQPQHF
-	-	TRBV11-2	TRBJ2-1	TGTGCCAGCAGCTTACAACCAGCGGTCTACAATGAGCAGTTCTTC	CASSLQPAVYNEQFF
-	TRBD2	TRBV5-8	TRBJ2-1	TGTGCCAGCAGCTATCCGGGACTACAGTTCTTC	CASSYPGLQFF
-	-	TRBV28	TRBJ2-7	TGTGCCAGCACCTCGACAATAAATCTAGACTACGAGCAGTACTTC	CASTSTINLDYEQYF
once	TRBD2	TRBV5-6	TRBJ2-7	TGTGCCAGCAGGCTAGCGGGAGGGCCTATCGAGCAGTACTTC	CASRLAGGPIEQYF
-	TRBD1	TRBV4-1	TRBJ1-6	TGCGCCAGCAGCCAAAGCCCGGGACAGGGGAACTCACCCCTCCACTTT	CASSQSPGQGNSPLHF